Below are 21 T cell receptor beta chains sequenced from a single sample in a study of vaccination and CD4 T cells after COVID-19. Antigens of these TCRs are unknown. Treatment defined: approximately nine-day PBMC culture with coronavirus spike peptide pools or control peptides (ViraFEST assay). With the Oncomine TCR Beta short-read assay, DNA from cultured CD4+ T cells was sequenced. TCRdb recomputed calls from the PCR reads with MiXCR, one row per CDR3 protein. The profile covers about 12,000 distinct CDR3 sequences, with approximately 65% appearing a single time and about 20% taken by the ten largest. The sequencing sample was made of CD4+ T cells from blood, cultured in vitro. The receptors were gathered from a human donor who had recovered from COVID-19.

J is TRBJ1-1 and V is TRBV27, with D uncertain. Germline lookup yields CDR1 MNHEY and CDR2 SMNVEV (reference sequence). The ends were cut back, 8 bases at V and 1 base at J, with 11 bases in the middle. The CDR3 length is 13 residues. The CDR3 reads CASRGSGNTEAFF. CDR3 nucleotides: TGTGCCAGCCGAGGGTCTGGGAACACTGAAGCTTTCTTT.

V and J are TRBV29-1 and TRBJ2-5, with D tentatively TRBD2 (5 bases). Germline values: CDR1 SQVTM, CDR2 ANQGSEA. CDR3 length: 12 amino acids. V lost 4 bases, J lost 5 bases, and 11 bases lay in between. The CDR3 spells CSVGGPLETQYF. The CDR3 DNA reads as TGCAGCGTTGGAGGGCCATTGGAGACCCAGTACTTC.

This clonotype has just a few counts. V gene TRBV19 combines with J gene TRBJ2-3; D might be TRBD1 or TRBD2, each matching 6 bases. The V and J ends lost 4 bases and 9 bases respectively, with 14 bases between them. The length of the CDR3 is 13 residues. The germline gives CDR1 LNHDA, CDR2 SQIVND (reference sequence). As DNA, the CDR3 is TGTGCCAGTAGTACCTCCCGGAGGGGGACGCAGTATTTT. Amino acids: CASSTSRRGTQYF.

The chain is built from TRBV20-1 and TRBJ2-7; D gene ambiguous. Trimming took off 6 bases at V and 6 bases at J, with 18 bases between the two ends. Germline CDR1 and CDR2: DFQATT and SNEGSKA (reference sequence). The CDR3 runs 13 residues. The CDR3 nucleotides read TGCAGTGCATCCGGGCGTCGGCAAGGCGAGCAGTACTTC. It translates to CSASGRRQGEQYF.

The DNA for the CDR3 is TGTGCCAGTAGACCGACAGGACACCGCTACGAGCAGTACTTC. Residues: CASRPTGHRYEQYF. The genes are TRBV19 and TRBJ2-7; perhaps TRBD1 as D (6 bases). V was pared by 6 bases and J by 3 bases, with 15 bases between. Looked up from germline, CDR1 is LNHDA and CDR2 is SQIVND (reference sequence). The CDR3 runs to 14 residues.

This clonotype was counted once. This chain connects TRBV6-1 to TRBJ2-5, with 11 bases that match TRBD2. From germline, CDR1 is MNHNS and CDR2 SASEGT. Trimming at V came to 5 bases and at J to 5 bases, leaving 7 bases not matched to a gene. The CDR3 is 15 amino acids. CDR3 coding DNA: TGTGCCAGCAGTAGAACTAGCGGGAGTTTGGAGACCCAGTACTTC. Translating it yields CASSRTSGSLETQYF.

This clonotype was counted a single time. This CDR3 is CATGQRVGRETEAFF. The DNA for the CDR3 is TGTGCCACCGGCCAGCGGGTGGGAAGGGAGACTGAAGCTTTCTTT. The gene calls are TRBV15 and TRBJ1-1; D is undetermined. In germline, CDR1 is LNHNV, CDR2 YYDKDF (reference sequence). V gave up 8 bases and J gave up 5 bases, with 21 bases separating them. CDR3 size: 15 residues.

This rearrangement joins TRBV11-2 to TRBJ2-1; either TRBD1 or TRBD2 may fit D (6 bases each). Between the trimmed V and J ends, which lost 5 bases and 15 bases, there was a span of 23 bases. CDR1 and CDR2 from the germline V gene are SGHAT and FQNNGV. This CDR3 has 14 residues. CDR3 amino acids: CASSPSATGRKGFF. CDR3 sequence (DNA): TGTGCCAGCAGCCCCTCAGCTACAGGGAGGAAGGGGTTCTTC. Based on the CDR3 plus reference TRBV11-2 and TRBJ2-1, the full variable domain is EAGVAQSPRYKIIEKRQSVAFWCNPISGHATLYWYQQILGQGPKLLIQFQNNGVVDDSQLPKDRFSAERLKGVDSTLKIQPAKLEDSAVYLCASSPSATGRKGFFGPGTRLTVL.

The chain joins TRBV20-1 to TRBJ2-3; 8 positions match TRBD2. V trimming: 1 base; J trimming: 8 bases; junction bases outside the gene matches: 5. This CDR3 region has 13 residues. Germline V gene data show CDR1 as DFQATT and CDR2 as SNEGSKA (reference sequence). CDR3 loop: CSARAGGTGTQYF. Written as DNA, the CDR3 is TGCAGTGCTAGAGCGGGAGGGACGGGTACGCAGTATTTT.

This chain joins TRBV5-4 and TRBJ2-5; possible D gene TRBD2, 6 bases. CDR3 length: 14 residues. The germline gives CDR1 SGHNT, CDR2 YYREEE (reference sequence). The V end was cut by 3 bases, the J end by 6 bases, with 15 bases between. The CDR3 reads CASSYRDGSKTQYF. CDR3 in DNA: TGTGCCAGCAGCTACCGGGACGGGAGCAAGACCCAGTACTTC.

The chain combines TRBV19 with TRBJ2-7, with TRBD1 matching 9 bases. The V segment lost 4 bases and the J segment 3 bases; nucleotides outside the gene matches: 10. Germline lookup yields CDR1 LNHDA and CDR2 SQIVND (reference sequence). CDR3 size: 16 residues. The CDR3 DNA sequence: TGTGCCAGTAGTAGAGGCCCCGGACAGGGGAACTACGAGCAGTACTTC. It encodes CASSRGPGQGNYEQYF.

The J gene is TRBJ2-3, the V gene TRBV2, with 10 nucleotides matching TRBD2. The junction had 4 bases not matched to a gene; V was cut back by 7 bases and J by 0 bases. Per the germline V gene, CDR1 is SNHLY and CDR2 is FYNNEI. This CDR3 spans 15 amino acids. This CDR3 is CASTRTSGSTDTQYF. The CDR3 DNA reads as TGTGCCAGCACCCGGACTAGCGGTAGCACAGATACGCAGTATTTT.

V usage is TRBV6-1 and J usage is TRBJ2-5; possible D gene TRBD2, 7 bases. The CDR3 has 13 amino acids. Trimming left V 6 bases short and J 5 bases short, with 13 bases between. The germline V gene encodes CDR1 MNHNS and CDR2 SASEGT. The CDR3 coding sequence is TGTGCCAGCAGGGGGGGGCTATCCGAGACCCAGTACTTC. This gives the protein CASRGGLSETQYF.

This clonotype was seen just once. This chain joins TRBV5-4 and TRBJ2-3; 10 bases fit TRBD2. The germline V gene encodes CDR1 SGHNT and CDR2 YYREEE (reference sequence). Germline trimming cut 2 bases from V and 1 base from J; bases unmatched to any gene: 4. The CDR3 is made up of 16 amino acids. The CDR3: CASSLRLAGGTDTQYF. The CDR3 DNA follows: TGTGCCAGCAGCTTAAGGCTAGCGGGGGGCACAGATACGCAGTATTTT.

The sample holds a few counts of this clonotype. The chain has TRBV6-5 and TRBJ1-2; no clear D. The CDR3 extends over 14 amino acids. Looked up from germline, CDR1 is MNHEY and CDR2 is SVGAGI. V was trimmed by 0 bases and J by 4 bases, leaving 9 bases between them. CDR3 in amino acids: CASSYSGRSYGYTF. The CDR3 nucleotides are TGTGCCAGCAGTTACTCAGGGAGGTCCTATGGCTACACCTTC.

This clonotype was observed a few times. The chain is built from TRBV6-5 and TRBJ1-5; D gene uncertain. The CDR3 consists of 14 residues. CDR1 is MNHEY and CDR2 is SVGAGI in the germline V gene. V was clipped by 4 bases and J by 3 bases, with 10 bases between them. CDR3 DNA: TGTGCCAGCAGTTCGGGAGCCTTCAATCAGCCCCAGCATTTT. Residues: CASSSGAFNQPQHF.

As DNA, the CDR3 is TGTGCCAGCAGCTTAGATAGGACAGACGGTGGGGCCCAGTACTTC. This sequence encodes CASSLDRTDGGAQYF. V is TRBV11-2 and J is TRBJ2-5, with a tentative D call TRBD1 (6 bases). Per germline, CDR1 SGHAT and CDR2 FQNNGV. The CDR3 contains 15 residues. V was pared by 0 bases and J by 9 bases, with 17 bases between.

This clonotype has only one observation. The rearrangement uses TRBV11-3 and TRBJ2-3; 10 nucleotides match TRBD1. With V trimmed by 5 bases and J by 4 bases, 3 bases remained unmatched. CDR3 length: 14 residues. The germline V gene encodes CDR1 SGHNT and CDR2 YENEEA. CDR3 in amino acids: CASSPGQGADTQYF. CDR3 nucleotides: TGTGCCAGCAGCCCCGGACAGGGGGCAGATACGCAGTATTTT.

There are a few counts of this clonotype. This chain connects TRBV7-3 to TRBJ2-2, with D unresolved. Trimming shortened V by 2 bases and J by 7 bases, and 5 bases separated the two germline ends. Per germline, CDR1 SGHTA and CDR2 FQGTGA. The CDR3 runs 12 residues. CDR3 in DNA: TGTGCCAGCAGCTTACCTGTCGGGGAGCTGTTTTTT. This gives the protein CASSLPVGELFF. Full variable domain (missing parts from reference TRBV7-3 and TRBJ2-2): GAGVSQTPSNKVTEKGKYVELRCDPISGHTALYWYRQSLGQGPEFLIYFQGTGAADDSGLPNDRFFAVRPEGSVSTLKIQRTERGDSAVYLCASSLPVGELFFGEGSRLTVL.

CDR3 in amino acids: CASSLDRESSPLHF. CDR3 coding DNA: TGTGCCAGCAGTTTAGACAGGGAAAGTTCACCCCTCCACTTT. The rearrangement uses TRBV27 and TRBJ1-6; the match to TRBD1 covers 7 bases. Germline lookup yields CDR1 MNHEY and CDR2 SMNVEV (reference sequence). V dropped 2 bases and J dropped 9; count of bases not matched to a gene: 4. CDR3 length: 14 residues.

The genes are TRBV10-1 and TRBJ2-7; tentative D call: TRBD2 (5 bases). Looked up from germline, CDR1 is WNHNN and CDR2 is SYGVQD (reference sequence). Trimming stripped 4 bases from V and 3 bases from J, with 19 bases between. The CDR3 loop spans 16 amino acids. This CDR3 reads CASSAQSSNLYYEQYF. The DNA for the CDR3 is TGCGCCAGCAGTGCCCAATCTAGCAATCTGTACTACGAGCAGTACTTC.